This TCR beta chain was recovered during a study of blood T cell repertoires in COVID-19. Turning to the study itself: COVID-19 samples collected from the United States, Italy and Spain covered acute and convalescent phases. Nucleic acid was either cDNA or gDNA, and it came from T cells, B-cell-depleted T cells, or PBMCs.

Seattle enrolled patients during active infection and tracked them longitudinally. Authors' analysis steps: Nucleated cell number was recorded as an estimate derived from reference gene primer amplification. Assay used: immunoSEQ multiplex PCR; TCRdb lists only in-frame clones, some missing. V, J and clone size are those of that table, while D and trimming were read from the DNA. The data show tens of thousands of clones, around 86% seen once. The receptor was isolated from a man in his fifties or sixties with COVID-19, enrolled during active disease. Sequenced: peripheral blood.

CDR3 in DNA: TGTGCCAGCAGCCCAGGGACTAGCGTCTCAGATACGCAGTATTTT. It translates to CASSPGTSVSDTQYF. The V call is TRBV11-3, the J call TRBJ2-3, with TRBD2 matching 10 bases. The CDR3 spans 15 residues. The germline gives CDR1 SGHNT, CDR2 YENEEA. Unmatched junction bases numbered 6, after V lost 5 bases and J lost 4 bases.